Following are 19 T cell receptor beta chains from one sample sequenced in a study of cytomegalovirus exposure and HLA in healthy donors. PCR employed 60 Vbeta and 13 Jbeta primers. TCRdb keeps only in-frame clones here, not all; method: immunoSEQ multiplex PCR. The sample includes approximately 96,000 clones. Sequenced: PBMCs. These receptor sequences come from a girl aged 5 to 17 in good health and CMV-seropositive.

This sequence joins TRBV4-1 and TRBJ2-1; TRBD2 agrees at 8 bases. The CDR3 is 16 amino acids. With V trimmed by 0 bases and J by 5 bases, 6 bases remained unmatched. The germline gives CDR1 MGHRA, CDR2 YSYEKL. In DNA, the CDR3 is TGCGCCAGCAGCCAAGACGGACGGGGGGGCAACAATGAGCAGTTCTTC. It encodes CASSQDGRGGNNEQFF.

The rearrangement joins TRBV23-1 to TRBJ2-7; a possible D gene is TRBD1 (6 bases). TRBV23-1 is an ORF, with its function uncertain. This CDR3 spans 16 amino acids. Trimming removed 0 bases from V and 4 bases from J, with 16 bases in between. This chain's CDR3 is CASSQSARTVTYEQYF. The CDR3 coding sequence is TGCGCCAGCAGTCAATCGGCTCGGACAGTGACTTACGAGCAGTACTTC.

The CDR3 sequence is CASSQPGLSSYEQYF. CDR3 bases: TGTGCCAGCAGCCAACCGGGTCTAAGCTCCTACGAGCAGTACTTC. The chain has TRBV4-2 and TRBJ2-7; D is ambiguous. This CDR3 spans 15 amino acids. Germline V lookup: CDR1 LGHNA, CDR2 YNFKEQ. The V gene lost 2 bases and the J gene lost 0 bases, with 11 bases spanning the gap.

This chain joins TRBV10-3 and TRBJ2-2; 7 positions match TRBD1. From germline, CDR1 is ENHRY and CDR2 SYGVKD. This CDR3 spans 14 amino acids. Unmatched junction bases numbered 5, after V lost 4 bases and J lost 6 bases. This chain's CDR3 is CAISAQGRAGELFF. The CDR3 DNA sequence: TGTGCCATCAGTGCACAGGGGAGAGCCGGGGAGCTGTTTTTT.

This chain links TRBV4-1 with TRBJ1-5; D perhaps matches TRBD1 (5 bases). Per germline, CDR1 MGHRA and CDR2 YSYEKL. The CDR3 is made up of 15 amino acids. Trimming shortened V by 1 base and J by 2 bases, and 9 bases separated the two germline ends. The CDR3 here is CASSQAAGGNQPQHF. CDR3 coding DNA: TGCGCCAGCAGCCAAGCGGCGGGGGGCAATCAGCCCCAGCATTTT.

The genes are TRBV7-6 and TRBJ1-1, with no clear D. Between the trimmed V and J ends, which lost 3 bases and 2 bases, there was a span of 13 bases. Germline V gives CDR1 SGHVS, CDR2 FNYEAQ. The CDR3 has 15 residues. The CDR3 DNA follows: TGTGCCAGCAGCTTGGGGAGCGAACGTAACACTGAAGCTTTCTTT. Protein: CASSLGSERNTEAFF.

The CDR3 nucleotides read TGTGCCAGCAGTTACGGGCAGGGAGGGGGCTATGGCTACACCTTC. Translation gives CASSYGQGGGYGYTF. This sequence joins TRBV6-5 and TRBJ1-2; possible D gene TRBD1, 6 bases. The CDR3 totals 15 residues. V lost 2 bases and J lost 4, with 14 bases in between. Germline values: CDR1 MNHEY, CDR2 SVGAGI.

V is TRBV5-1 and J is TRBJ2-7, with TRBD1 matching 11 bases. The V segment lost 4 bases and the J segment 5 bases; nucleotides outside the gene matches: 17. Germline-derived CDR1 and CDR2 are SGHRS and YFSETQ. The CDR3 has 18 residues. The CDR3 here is CASSPGTGGISRNDEQYF. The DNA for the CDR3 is TGCGCCAGCAGCCCGGGGACAGGGGGAATCTCGCGGAACGACGAGCAGTACTTC.

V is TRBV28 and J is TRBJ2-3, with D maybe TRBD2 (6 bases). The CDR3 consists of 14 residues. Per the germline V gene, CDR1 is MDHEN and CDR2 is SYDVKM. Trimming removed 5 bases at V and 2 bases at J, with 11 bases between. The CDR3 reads CASSGRGITDTQYF. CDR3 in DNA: TGTGCCAGCAGTGGGCGGGGAATCACAGATACGCAGTATTTT.

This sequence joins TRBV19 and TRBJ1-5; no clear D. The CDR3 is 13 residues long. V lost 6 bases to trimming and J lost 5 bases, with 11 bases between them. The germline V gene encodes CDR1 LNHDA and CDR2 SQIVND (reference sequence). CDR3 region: CASRGRWDQPQHF. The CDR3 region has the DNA TGTGCCAGTAGGGGGAGGTGGGATCAGCCCCAGCATTTT.

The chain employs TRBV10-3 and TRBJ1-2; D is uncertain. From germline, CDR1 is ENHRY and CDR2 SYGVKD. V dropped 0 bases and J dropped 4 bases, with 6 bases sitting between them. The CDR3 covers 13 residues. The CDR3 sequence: CAISESTGYGYTF. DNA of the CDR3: TGTGCCATCAGTGAGTCGACTGGCTATGGCTACACCTTC.

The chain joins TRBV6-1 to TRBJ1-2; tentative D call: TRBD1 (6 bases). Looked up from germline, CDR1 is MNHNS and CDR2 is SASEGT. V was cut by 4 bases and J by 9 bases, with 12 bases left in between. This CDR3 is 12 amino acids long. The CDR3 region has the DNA TGTGCCAGCAGTGGGACAGTGCGGAGCTACACCTTC. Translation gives CASSGTVRSYTF.

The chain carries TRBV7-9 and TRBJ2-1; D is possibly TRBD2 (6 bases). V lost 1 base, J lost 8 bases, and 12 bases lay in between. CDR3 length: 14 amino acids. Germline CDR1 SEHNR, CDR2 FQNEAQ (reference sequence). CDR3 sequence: CASSLGGGLDEQFF. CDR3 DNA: TGTGCCAGCAGCTTAGGTGGGGGGTTGGATGAGCAGTTCTTC.

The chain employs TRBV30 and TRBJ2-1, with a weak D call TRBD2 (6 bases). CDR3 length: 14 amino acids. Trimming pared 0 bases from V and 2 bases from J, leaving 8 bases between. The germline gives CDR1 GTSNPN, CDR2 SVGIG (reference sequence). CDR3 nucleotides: TGTGCCTGGAGTGTCGGGGGTCCCTACAATGAGCAGTTCTTC. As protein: CAWSVGGPYNEQFF.

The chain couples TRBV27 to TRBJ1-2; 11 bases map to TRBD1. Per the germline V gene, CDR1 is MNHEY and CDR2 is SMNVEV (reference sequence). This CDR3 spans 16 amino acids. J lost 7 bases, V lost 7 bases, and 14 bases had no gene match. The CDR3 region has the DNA TGTGCCAGCAATTTCGGCAGGACAGGGGGCATCTCTGGCTACACCTTC. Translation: CASNFGRTGGISGYTF.

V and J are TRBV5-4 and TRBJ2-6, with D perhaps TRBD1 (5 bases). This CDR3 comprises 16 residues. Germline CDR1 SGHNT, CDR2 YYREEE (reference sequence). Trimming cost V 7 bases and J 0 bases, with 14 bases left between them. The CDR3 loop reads CASLLDSSSGANVLTF. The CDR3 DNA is TGTGCCAGCCTTCTTGACAGTAGCTCTGGGGCCAACGTCCTGACTTTC.

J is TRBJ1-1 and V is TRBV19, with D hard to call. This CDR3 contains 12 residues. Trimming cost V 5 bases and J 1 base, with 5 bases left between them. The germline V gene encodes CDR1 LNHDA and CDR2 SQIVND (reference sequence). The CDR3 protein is CASSYTNTEAFF. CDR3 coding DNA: TGTGCCAGTAGTTACACGAACACTGAAGCTTTCTTT.

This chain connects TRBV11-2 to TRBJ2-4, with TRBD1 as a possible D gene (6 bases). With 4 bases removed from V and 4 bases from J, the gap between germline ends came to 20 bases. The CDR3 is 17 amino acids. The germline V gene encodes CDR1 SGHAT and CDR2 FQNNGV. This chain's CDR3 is CASSSTPSGDTKNIQYF. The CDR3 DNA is TGTGCCAGCAGCTCCACTCCGTCCGGGGACACGAAAAACATTCAGTACTTC.

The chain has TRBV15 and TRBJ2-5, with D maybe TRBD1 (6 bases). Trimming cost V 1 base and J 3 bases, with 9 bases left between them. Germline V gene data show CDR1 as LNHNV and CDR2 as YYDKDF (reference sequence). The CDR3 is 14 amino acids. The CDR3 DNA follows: TGTGCCACCAGCAGAGGGTCAGGGGAAGAGACCCAGTACTTC. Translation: CATSRGSGEETQYF.